These 2 T cell receptor beta chains originate from one sample sequenced in a study of T-cell reconstitution after alpha-beta-depleted transplantation in children listed by TCRdb under 2016. Libraries were constructed by PCR. The run used an Illumina HiSeq 2500. Molecular barcoding was employed in the preparation of TCR libraries, with unique molecular identifiers being used to normalize TCRbeta repertoire quantification. TCRdb took the public reads, trimmed them with fastp at Q25, ran MiXCR for clone calling and kept in-frame beta chains. Merged by CDR3 protein, the rows form single entries marked with the most common genes and DNA. For this sample there are roughly 200,000 distinct CDR3 sequences; approximately 10% appear just once. The ten largest clones represent 28% of the sample. Taken with the paper, the label for treatment or condition translates to: allogeneic hematopoietic cell transplantation with graft depleted of TCRalphabeta T cells and CD19 B cells.

The source material was PBMCs, sampled before TCRalphabeta/CD19-depleted stem cell transplant. Receptors were obtained from a child under two years old with acute myeloid leukemia, due to receive a stem cell transplant.

There are many counts of this clonotype. The V and J genes are TRBV11-1 and TRBJ2-1, with 9 positions matching TRBD2. Germline V gene data show CDR1 as SGHAT and CDR2 as FQDESV (reference sequence). The CDR3 is 15 residues long. With V trimmed by 5 bases and J by 3 bases, 5 bases remained unmatched. The CDR3 is CASSALAGLYNEQFF. The CDR3 DNA follows: TGTGCCAGCAGCGCCCTAGCGGGACTCTACAATGAGCAGTTCTTC.

This clonotype was seen at least ten times. The chain carries TRBV29-1 and TRBJ2-1, with D tentatively TRBD1 or TRBD2 (5 bases each). The germline CDR1 and CDR2 sequences are SQVTM and ANQGSEA. The CDR3 covers 13 residues. The ends were cut back, 8 bases at V and 7 bases at J, with 18 bases in the middle. As DNA, the CDR3 is TGCAGCCCAGCCAGGGACCAGTGGAATGAGCAGTTCTTC. This encodes CSPARDQWNEQFF.